These 17 T cell receptor beta chains were all obtained from the same sample, sequenced in a study of blood T cell repertoires in COVID-19. Some clones are missing from TCRdb's copy, which holds only in-frame ones; the method was immunoSEQ multiplex PCR. The table has about 280,000 clones, 65% to 90% seen once. The sequenced sample was peripheral blood. These receptors were obtained from a man over 45 with active or convalescent COVID-19.

The V call is TRBV5-1, the J call TRBJ2-7, with TRBD1 as a possible D gene (5 bases). Trimming cost V 1 base and J 1 base, with 9 bases left between them. The CDR3 consists of 14 residues. From germline, CDR1 is SGHRS and CDR2 YFSETQ. The CDR3 protein is CASSLPDSSYEQYF. In DNA, the CDR3 is TGCGCCAGCAGCTTGCCCGACAGTTCCTACGAGCAGTACTTC.

The gene calls are TRBV28 and TRBJ2-7, with 8 bases aligning to TRBD1. Germline-derived CDR1 and CDR2 are MDHEN and SYDVKM. V was pared by 3 bases and J by 7 bases, with 8 bases of the junction left unmatched. The CDR3 spans 14 residues. The CDR3 region is CASSFFQGASEQYF. In nucleotides, the CDR3 is TGTGCCAGCAGTTTCTTCCAGGGGGCGTCAGAGCAGTACTTC.

The chain uses TRBV18 and TRBJ2-3, with 12 positions matching TRBD2. V was clipped by 5 bases and J by 3 bases; unmatched bases: 9. There are 17 residues in the CDR3. The germline V gene encodes CDR1 KGHSH and CDR2 LQKENI. The CDR3 region has the DNA TGTGCCAGCTCATCCCTCTTAACTAGCGGGAGGACAGATACGCAGTATTTT. Residues: CASSSLLTSGRTDTQYF.

CDR3 residues: CASNSGGGNTQYF. CDR3 DNA: TGCGCCAGTAATTCAGGGGGCGGGAATACGCAGTATTTT. J is TRBJ2-3 and V is TRBV4-1; TRBD1 matches at 8 bases. The V gene end was trimmed by 9 bases and the J gene end by 7 bases; junction bases not matched to a gene: 9. The CDR3 covers 13 residues. Germline loops: CDR1 MGHRA, CDR2 YSYEKL.

The chain has TRBV10-3 and TRBJ1-6, with D maybe TRBD1 (6 bases). The CDR3 has 13 residues. Germline V gives CDR1 ENHRY, CDR2 SYGVKD. Trimming stripped 9 bases from V and 6 bases from J, with 12 bases between. DNA of the CDR3: TGTGCCATGGGGGGGCAGCTTAATTCACCCCTCCACTTT. Residues: CAMGGQLNSPLHF.

The rearrangement joins TRBV4-1 to TRBJ2-7; the match to TRBD2 covers 12 bases. Germline trimming cut 3 bases from V and 6 bases from J; bases unmatched to any gene: 3. CDR1 is MGHRA, CDR2 YSYEKL, per germline. The CDR3 contains 14 residues. The CDR3 region has the DNA TGCGCCAGCAGCCAGACTAGCGGGAGTCTCGAGCAGTACTTC. It translates to CASSQTSGSLEQYF.

The V call is TRBV18, the J call TRBJ2-7, with D possibly matching TRBD2 (6 bases). Germline CDR1 reads KGHSH; CDR2 reads LQKENI. The CDR3 totals 16 residues. Trimming pared 3 bases from V and 6 bases from J, leaving 21 bases between. The CDR3 sequence: CASSPSGTVPSGEQYF. As DNA, the CDR3 is TGTGCCAGCTCACCTTCTGGGACTGTACCTTCTGGCGAGCAGTACTTC.

The chain combines TRBV6-5 with TRBJ1-1, with D unclear. Germline CDR1 is MNHEY and CDR2 is SVGAGI. The V end lost 6 bases, the J end lost 11 bases, and 13 bases lay between the germline ends. The CDR3 runs 11 residues. The chain's CDR3 is CASSSGGDAFF. CDR3 DNA sequence: TGTGCCAGCAGCTCGGGTGGTGATGCTTTCTTT.

V gene TRBV4-3 combines with J gene TRBJ2-1; TRBD2 agrees at 11 bases. CDR3 length: 16 amino acids. Germline CDR1 is LGHNA and CDR2 is YSLEER. With V trimmed by 0 bases and J by 3 bases, 1 base remained unmatched. The CDR3 sequence: CASSQDTSGSYNEQFF. DNA of the CDR3: TGCGCCAGCAGCCAAGATACTAGCGGGAGCTACAATGAGCAGTTCTTC.

This chain uses TRBV6-5 with TRBJ1-5; no reliable D call. The CDR3 has 13 residues. The V gene's germline CDR1 is MNHEY and CDR2 SVGAGI. V lost 6 bases and J lost 4, with 10 bases in between. The CDR3 DNA follows: TGTGCCAGCAGCCCCCACGGTAATCAGCCCCAGCATTTT. Translation: CASSPHGNQPQHF.

The chain carries TRBV6-5 and TRBJ2-3, with 8 bases fitting TRBD1. In germline, CDR1 is MNHEY, CDR2 SVGAGI. The CDR3 is 16 residues long. V shed 4 bases, J shed 2 bases, and the junction held 8 bases outside the gene matches. The CDR3 region is CASSFGQGLNTDTQYF. CDR3 sequence (DNA): TGTGCCAGCAGTTTCGGACAGGGTTTAAACACAGATACGCAGTATTTT.

The rearrangement links TRBV11-3 to TRBJ2-1; D might be TRBD2 (6 bases). The germline CDR1 and CDR2 sequences are SGHNT and YENEEA. V was pared by 2 bases and J by 4 bases, with 21 bases between. CDR3 length equals 18 residues. DNA for the CDR3: TGTGCCAGCAGCTTAATAGGGGACTCCCTTGCCTTTTACAATGAGCAGTTCTTC. Translating it yields CASSLIGDSLAFYNEQFF.

CDR3 sequence reads: CASSARGWGHTEAFF. For the CDR3, the DNA is TGTGCCAGCAGCGCGCGAGGATGGGGCCACACTGAAGCTTTCTTT. The chain joins TRBV11-1 to TRBJ1-1; tentative D call: TRBD1 (5 bases). Germline values: CDR1 SGHAT, CDR2 FQDESV (reference sequence). The CDR3 covers 15 residues. The V gene lost 5 bases and the J gene lost 3 bases, with 16 bases spanning the gap.

The chain employs TRBV19 and TRBJ2-1; 12 nucleotides match TRBD2. V lost 3 bases, J lost 6 bases, and 9 bases stayed unmatched. The germline V gene encodes CDR1 LNHDA and CDR2 SQIVND (reference sequence). The CDR3 contains 17 residues. The CDR3: CASSIRALAGGVNEQFF. DNA of the CDR3: TGTGCCAGTAGTATTCGGGCCCTAGCGGGGGGGGTCAATGAGCAGTTCTTC.

The genes are TRBV27 and TRBJ2-1, with TRBD1 identical over 10 bases. CDR3 length: 15 residues. From germline, CDR1 is MNHEY and CDR2 SMNVEV (reference sequence). J gave up 5 bases and V 6 bases, and 7 bases lay outside the gene matches. CDR3 loop: CASSFGTGDNNEQFF. CDR3 bases: TGTGCCAGCAGCTTCGGGACAGGGGATAACAATGAGCAGTTCTTC.

This sequence joins TRBV9 and TRBJ1-2; 7 bases map to TRBD1. The CDR3 is 14 residues long. Unmatched junction bases numbered 9, after V lost 3 bases and J lost 7 bases. Germline-derived CDR1 and CDR2 are SGDLS and YYNGEE. CDR3 sequence (DNA): TGTGCCAGCAGCGAGACACAGGGGTATACTGGCTACACCTTC. Translating it yields CASSETQGYTGYTF. The whole variable domain, filled in from reference TRBV9 and TRBJ1-2, reads DSGVTQTPKHLITATGQRVTLRCSPRSGDLSVYWYQQSLDQGLQFLIQYYNGEERAKGNILERFSAQQFPDLHSELNLSSLELGDSALYFCASSETQGYTGYTFGSGTRLTVV.

V usage is TRBV27 and J usage is TRBJ2-7; D is possibly TRBD1 (6 bases). Per germline, CDR1 MNHEY and CDR2 SMNVEV (reference sequence). The V gene lost 3 bases and the J gene lost 0 bases, with 30 bases spanning the gap. CDR3 length: 21 amino acids. For the CDR3, the DNA is TGTGCCAGCAGTTTTAGAGGGGGTAGGGCTAGACCCCCACCGAGCTCCTACGAGCAGTACTTC. This codes for CASSFRGGRARPPPSSYEQYF.